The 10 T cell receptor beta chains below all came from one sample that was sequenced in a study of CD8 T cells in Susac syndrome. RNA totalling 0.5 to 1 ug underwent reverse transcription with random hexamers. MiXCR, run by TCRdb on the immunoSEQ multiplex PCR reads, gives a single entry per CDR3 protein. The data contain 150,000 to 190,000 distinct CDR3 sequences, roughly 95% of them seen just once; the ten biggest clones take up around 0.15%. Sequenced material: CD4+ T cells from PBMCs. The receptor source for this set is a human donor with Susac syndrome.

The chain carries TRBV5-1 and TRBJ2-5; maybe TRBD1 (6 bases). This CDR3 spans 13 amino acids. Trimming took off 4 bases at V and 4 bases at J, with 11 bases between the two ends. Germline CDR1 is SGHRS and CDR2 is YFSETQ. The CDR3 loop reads CASSLQGSETQYF. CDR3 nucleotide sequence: TGCGCCAGCAGCCTACAGGGATCAGAGACCCAGTACTTC.

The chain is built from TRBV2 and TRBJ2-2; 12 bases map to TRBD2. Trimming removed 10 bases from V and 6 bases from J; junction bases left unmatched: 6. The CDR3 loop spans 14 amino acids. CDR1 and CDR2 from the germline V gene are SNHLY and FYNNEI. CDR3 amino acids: CATASGGAPGELFF. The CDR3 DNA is TGTGCCACCGCTAGCGGGGGGGCCCCCGGGGAGCTGTTTTTT.

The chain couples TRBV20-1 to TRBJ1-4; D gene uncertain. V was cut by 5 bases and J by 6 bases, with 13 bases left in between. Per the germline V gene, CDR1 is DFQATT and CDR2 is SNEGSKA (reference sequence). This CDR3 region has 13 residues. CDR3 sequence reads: CSAPASSDEKLFF. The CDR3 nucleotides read TGCAGTGCTCCGGCTTCGAGTGATGAAAAACTGTTTTTT.

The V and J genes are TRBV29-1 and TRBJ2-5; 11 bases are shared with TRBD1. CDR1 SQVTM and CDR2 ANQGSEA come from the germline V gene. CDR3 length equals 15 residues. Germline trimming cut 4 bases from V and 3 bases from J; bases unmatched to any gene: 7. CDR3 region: CSVVTWTGGEETQYF. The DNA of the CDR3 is TGCAGCGTTGTTACCTGGACAGGGGGCGAAGAGACCCAGTACTTC.

In nucleotides, the CDR3 is TGTGCCAGCAGCTCGGGACATCAATTCGGAGAGACCCAGTACTTC. This gives the protein CASSSGHQFGETQYF. J is TRBJ2-5 and V is TRBV7-2; TRBD1 is a possible D gene (6 bases). Trimming cost V 4 bases and J 4 bases, with 16 bases left between them. The CDR3 loop spans 15 amino acids. Germline V lookup: CDR1 SGHTA, CDR2 FQGNSA.

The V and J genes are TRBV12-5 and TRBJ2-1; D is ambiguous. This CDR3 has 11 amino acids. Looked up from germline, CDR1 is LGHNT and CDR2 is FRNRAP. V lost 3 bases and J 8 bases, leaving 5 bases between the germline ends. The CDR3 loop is CASGFVDEQFF. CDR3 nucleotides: TGTGCTAGTGGTTTCGTGGATGAGCAGTTCTTC.

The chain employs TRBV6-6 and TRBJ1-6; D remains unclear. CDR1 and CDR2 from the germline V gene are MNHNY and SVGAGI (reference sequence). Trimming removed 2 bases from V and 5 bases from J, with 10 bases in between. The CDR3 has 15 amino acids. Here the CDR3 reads CASSYASIDNSPLHF. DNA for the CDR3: TGTGCCAGCAGTTACGCCAGTATTGATAATTCACCCCTCCACTTT.

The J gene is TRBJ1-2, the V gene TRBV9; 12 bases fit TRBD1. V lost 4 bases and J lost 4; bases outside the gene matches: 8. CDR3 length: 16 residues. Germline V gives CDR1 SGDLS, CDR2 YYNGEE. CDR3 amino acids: CASSTGQGATSYGYTF. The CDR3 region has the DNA TGTGCCAGCAGCACGGGACAGGGGGCTACTTCCTATGGCTACACCTTC.

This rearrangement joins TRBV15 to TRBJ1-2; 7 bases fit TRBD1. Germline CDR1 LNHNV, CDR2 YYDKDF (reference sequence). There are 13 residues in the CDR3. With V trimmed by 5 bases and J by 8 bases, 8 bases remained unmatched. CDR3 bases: TGTGCCACCAGCCCGGACAGGCGAGTCGGCTACACCTTC. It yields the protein CATSPDRRVGYTF.

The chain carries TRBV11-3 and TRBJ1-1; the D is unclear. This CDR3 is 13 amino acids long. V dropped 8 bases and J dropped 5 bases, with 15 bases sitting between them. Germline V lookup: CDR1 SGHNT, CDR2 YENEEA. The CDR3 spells CASQKMSGTEAFF. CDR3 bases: TGTGCCAGCCAAAAAATGAGTGGGACTGAAGCTTTCTTT.